These 2 T cell receptor beta chains were all obtained from the same sample, sequenced in a study of T-cell memory formation after mild COVID-19. Each CDR3 protein gets one entry after TCRdb re-called the 5' RACE reads with MiXCR. This sample yields around 320,000 distinct CDR3 sequences, of which 25% to 30% are seen a single time; about 13% belongs to the top ten. The source material was PBMCs or a T cell subset sorted from them (not recorded which). These receptors were taken from an adult woman who had mild COVID-19 (a few samples of this study predate the infection). Cell type and time point are not known.

V gene TRBV3-1 combines with J gene TRBJ2-7; D perhaps matches TRBD1 (5 bases). In germline, CDR1 is LGHDT, CDR2 YNNKEL (reference sequence). The CDR3 runs 14 residues. V lost 4 bases to trimming and J lost 3 bases, with 13 bases between them. The CDR3 region has the DNA TGTGCCAGCAGCCTGGGCCGCAGGGACTACGAGCAGTACTTC. It translates to CASSLGRRDYEQYF.

This rearrangement joins TRBV5-1 to TRBJ2-5; 7 bases are a match to TRBD2. This CDR3 region has 14 residues. Trimming removed 4 bases from V and 1 base from J; junction bases left unmatched: 4. Germline V gives CDR1 SGHRS, CDR2 YFSETQ. The CDR3 is CASSVGGTQETQYF. In DNA, the CDR3 is TGCGCCAGCAGCGTCGGGGGGACCCAAGAGACCCAGTACTTC. The complete variable domain, with remaining parts taken from reference TRBV5-1 and TRBJ2-5, reads KAGVTQTPRYLIKTRGQQVTLSCSPISGHRSVSWYQQTPGQGLQFLFEYFSETQRNKGNFPGRFSGRQFSNSRSEMNVSTLELGDSALYLCASSVGGTQETQYFGPGTRLLVL.